The entry that follows covers one T cell receptor beta chain sequence. The antigen remains unidentified. Genomic DNA (from each subset) was split evenly across several immunoSEQ plates. In the sorted-subset replicate PCRs, around 220 ng DNA, 29,000 or so T cell genomes, was used. Assay: immunoSEQ multiplex PCR; the TCRdb copy retains only in-frame clones and omits some. The sample records a few million clones, roughly 93% being singletons. The data belong to a study of shared clonotypes between healthy human individuals. Study information: Each donor's CD4 naive and CD4 memory cells filled three plates apiece, CD8 naive two, and CD8 memory one.

The study, taken as a whole, reports: Sequencing depth was expected to influence donor clonotype sharing.

Naive CD8 populations comprised CD45RO-negative cells positively selected for CCR7, excluding terminally differentiated effector memory CD45RA+ cells. Germline CDR1 and CDR2: SGHDN and FVKESK. The CDR3 covers 13 residues. The V end was cut by 1 base, the J end by 0 bases, with 4 bases between. This clonotype was sampled from a young man in good health. Some clones in this sample may be carry-over from other donors' samples. V is TRBV14 and J is TRBJ2-7, with D uncertain. Sample: naive CD8+ T cells from PBMCs. The chain's CDR3 is CASSQGISYEQYF. The CDR3 DNA reads as TGTGCCAGCAGCCAAGGAATCTCCTACGAGCAGTACTTC.